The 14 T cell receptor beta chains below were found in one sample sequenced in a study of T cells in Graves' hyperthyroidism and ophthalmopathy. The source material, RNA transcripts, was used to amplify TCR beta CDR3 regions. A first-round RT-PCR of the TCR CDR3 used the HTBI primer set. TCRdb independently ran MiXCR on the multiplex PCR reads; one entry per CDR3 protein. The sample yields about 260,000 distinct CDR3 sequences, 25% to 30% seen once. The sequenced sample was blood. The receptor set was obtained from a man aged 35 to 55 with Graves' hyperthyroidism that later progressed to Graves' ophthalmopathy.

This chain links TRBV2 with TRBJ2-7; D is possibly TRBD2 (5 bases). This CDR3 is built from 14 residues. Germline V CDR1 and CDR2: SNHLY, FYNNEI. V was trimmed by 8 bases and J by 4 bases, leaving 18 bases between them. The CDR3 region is CASLRSRGPYEQYF. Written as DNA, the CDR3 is TGTGCCAGCTTGCGGTCCAGAGGGCCATACGAGCAGTACTTC. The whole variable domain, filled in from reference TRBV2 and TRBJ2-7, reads EPEVTQTPSHQVTQMGQEVILRCVPISNHLYFYWYRQILGQKVEFLVSFYNNEISEKSEIFDDQFSVERPDGSNFTLKIRSTKLEDSAMYFCASLRSRGPYEQYFGPGTRLTVT.

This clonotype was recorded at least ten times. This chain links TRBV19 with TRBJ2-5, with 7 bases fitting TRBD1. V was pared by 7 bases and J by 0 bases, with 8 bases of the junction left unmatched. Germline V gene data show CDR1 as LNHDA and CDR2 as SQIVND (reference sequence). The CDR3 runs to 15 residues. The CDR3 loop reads CASTPRGQHQETQYF. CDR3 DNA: TGTGCCAGTACCCCCAGGGGACAGCACCAAGAGACCCAGTACTTC.

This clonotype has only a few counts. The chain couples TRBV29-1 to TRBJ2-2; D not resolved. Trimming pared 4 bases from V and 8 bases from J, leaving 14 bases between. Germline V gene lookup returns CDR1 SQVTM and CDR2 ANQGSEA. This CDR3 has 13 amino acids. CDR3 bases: TGCAGCGTTGGGAGAACCGGGTGGGGGGAGCTGTTTTTT. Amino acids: CSVGRTGWGELFF.

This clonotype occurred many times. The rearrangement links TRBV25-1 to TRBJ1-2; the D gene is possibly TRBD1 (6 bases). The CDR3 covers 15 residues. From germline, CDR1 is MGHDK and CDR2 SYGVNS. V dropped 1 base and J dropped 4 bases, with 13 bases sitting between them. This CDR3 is CASSELQGSLYGYTF. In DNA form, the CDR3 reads TGTGCCAGCAGTGAATTACAGGGATCACTCTATGGCTACACCTTC.

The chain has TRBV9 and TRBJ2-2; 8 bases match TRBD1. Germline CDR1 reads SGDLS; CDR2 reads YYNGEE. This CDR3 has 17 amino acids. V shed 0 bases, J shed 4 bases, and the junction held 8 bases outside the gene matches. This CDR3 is CASSVGPGGAVTGELFF. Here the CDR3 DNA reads TGTGCCAGCAGCGTAGGCCCAGGGGGCGCGGTCACCGGGGAGCTGTTTTTT.

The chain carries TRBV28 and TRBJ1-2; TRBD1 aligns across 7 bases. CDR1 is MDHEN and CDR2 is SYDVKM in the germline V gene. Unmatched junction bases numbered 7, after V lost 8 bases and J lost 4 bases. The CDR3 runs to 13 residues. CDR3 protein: CASSTGSPYGYTF. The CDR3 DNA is TGTGCCAGCTCGACAGGGTCTCCCTATGGCTACACCTTC.

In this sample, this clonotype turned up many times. CDR3: CSVLGGAGEQYF. For the CDR3, the DNA is TGCAGTGTCCTAGGAGGGGCGGGCGAGCAGTACTTC. This chain uses TRBV20-1 with TRBJ2-7; D may be TRBD2 (6 bases). The germline gives CDR1 DFQATT, CDR2 SNEGSKA (reference sequence). The germline V and J ends were trimmed by 7 bases and 6 bases, with 16 bases remaining between them. The CDR3 runs to 12 residues.

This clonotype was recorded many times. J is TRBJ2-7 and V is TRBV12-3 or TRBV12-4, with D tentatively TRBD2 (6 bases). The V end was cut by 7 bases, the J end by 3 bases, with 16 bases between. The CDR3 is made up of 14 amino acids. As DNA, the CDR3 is TGTGCCAGCACCCCAAGGGCGGGGAGCTACGAGCAGTACTTC. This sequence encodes CASTPRAGSYEQYF.

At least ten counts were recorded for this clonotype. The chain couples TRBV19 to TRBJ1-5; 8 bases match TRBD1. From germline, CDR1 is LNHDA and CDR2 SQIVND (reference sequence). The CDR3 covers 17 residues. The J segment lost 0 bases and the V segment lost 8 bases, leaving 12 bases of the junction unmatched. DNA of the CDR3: TGTGCCAGTTCGGACAGGGTGACACATTATAGCAATCAGCCCCAGCATTTT. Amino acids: CASSDRVTHYSNQPQHF.

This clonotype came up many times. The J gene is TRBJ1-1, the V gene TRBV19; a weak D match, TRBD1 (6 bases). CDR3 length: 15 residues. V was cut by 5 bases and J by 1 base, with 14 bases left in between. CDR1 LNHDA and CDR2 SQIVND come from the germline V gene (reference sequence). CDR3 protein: CASSYREGANTEAFF. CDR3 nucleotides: TGTGCCAGTAGTTACAGGGAGGGTGCGAACACTGAAGCTTTCTTT.

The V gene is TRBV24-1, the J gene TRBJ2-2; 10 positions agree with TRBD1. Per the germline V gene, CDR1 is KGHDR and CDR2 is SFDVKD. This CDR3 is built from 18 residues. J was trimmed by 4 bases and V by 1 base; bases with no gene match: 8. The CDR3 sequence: CATSDFDRGQQGTGELFF. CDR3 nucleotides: TGTGCCACCAGTGATTTCGACAGGGGGCAGCAGGGCACCGGGGAGCTGTTTTTT.

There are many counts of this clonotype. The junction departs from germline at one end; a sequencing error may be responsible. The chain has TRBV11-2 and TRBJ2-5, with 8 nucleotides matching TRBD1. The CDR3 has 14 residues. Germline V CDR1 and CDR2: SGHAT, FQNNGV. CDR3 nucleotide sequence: TGCGCCAGCAGCTCGTTACAGGGGGAGGAGACCCAGTACTTC. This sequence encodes CASSSLQGEETQYF.

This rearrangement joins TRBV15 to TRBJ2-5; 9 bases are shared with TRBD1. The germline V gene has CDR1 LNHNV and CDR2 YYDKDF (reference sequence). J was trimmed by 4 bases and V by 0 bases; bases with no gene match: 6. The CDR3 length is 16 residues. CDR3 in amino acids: CATSRDPTGGGETQYF. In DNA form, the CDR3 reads TGTGCCACCAGCAGAGACCCCACAGGGGGCGGAGAGACCCAGTACTTC.

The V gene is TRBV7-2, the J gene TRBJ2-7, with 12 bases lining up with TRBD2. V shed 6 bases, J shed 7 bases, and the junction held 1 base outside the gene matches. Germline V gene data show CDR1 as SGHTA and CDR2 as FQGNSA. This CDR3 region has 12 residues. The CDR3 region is CASSGLAGEQYF. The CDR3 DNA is TGTGCCAGCAGTGGACTAGCGGGAGAGCAGTACTTC.